This TCR beta chain is from a study of brain T cells in children with intractable seizures. Sequencing used immunoSEQ multiplex PCR; TCRdb keeps in-frame clones, though not all of them. The sample contains around 340,000 clones, 85% to 95% of which appear only once. Study results and limitations: Pre-surgery blood may have been undersampled, hiding some clones.

The CDR3 is 16 amino acids. Deletions cut 5 bases from V and 3 bases from J, with 19 bases between. Germline CDR1 and CDR2: SGHVS and FQNEAQ. The time point: blood from clinic visit 5 months post-surgery; TSC patient then seizure free. In regard to this clone: Its antigen is still unknown.

The TCR comes from a boy in the first two years of life with tuberous sclerosis and intractable seizures. The specimen comprised peripheral blood, sampled roughly 5 months after surgery. V is TRBV7-8 and J is TRBJ2-5; a possible D gene is TRBD2 (6 bases). The CDR3, as DNA: TGTGCCAGCAGCACCTCGAGGGTGAGGAGGGAAGAGACCCAGTACTTC. Translation gives CASSTSRVRREETQYF.